Listed here are 29 T cell receptor beta chains from one sample, sequenced in a study of molecular identifiers for immune sequencing clone quantification. TCRdb ran MiXCR on the PCR reads and lists one entry per CDR3 protein. The sample lists approximately 670,000 distinct CDR3 sequences, 15% to 20% seen once, with under 0.95% in the top ten. Sequencing input: naive CD8+ T cells from blood, with Jurkat cell RNA spiked in. Subset in this sample: FACS-sorted CD8+CD4-CCR7+CD45RA+ naive T cells. The receptors shown here come from a human donor in good health. Some libraries in this study had Jurkat cell RNA spiked in.

In its sample, this clonotype was seen many times. The chain has TRBV14 and TRBJ2-2; D unclear. The germline V and J ends were trimmed by 4 bases and 7 bases, with 10 bases remaining between them. CDR1 and CDR2 from the germline V gene are SGHDN and FVKESK. The CDR3 consists of 13 residues. CDR3 region: CASSLVNIGELFF. The DNA of the CDR3 is TGTGCCAGCAGCCTCGTTAATATCGGGGAGCTGTTTTTT.

This clonotype was seen many times. This chain links TRBV7-9 with TRBJ2-7; tentatively, D is TRBD1 or TRBD2 (5 bases each). The CDR3 covers 15 residues. From germline, CDR1 is SEHNR and CDR2 FQNEAQ (reference sequence). V was trimmed by 1 base and J by 2 bases, leaving 12 bases between them. In nucleotides, the CDR3 is TGTGCCAGCAGCTTAGGGGGGAACGGAGCCTACGAGCAGTACTTC. This encodes CASSLGGNGAYEQYF.

The sample holds many counts of this clonotype. V gene TRBV11-2 combines with J gene TRBJ1-1, with D possibly matching TRBD1 (5 bases). Trimming shortened V by 6 bases and J by 1 base, and 9 bases separated the two germline ends. The CDR3 has 13 residues. Germline lookup yields CDR1 SGHAT and CDR2 FQNNGV. CDR3 loop: CASRSTGNTEAFF. The CDR3 DNA reads TGTGCCAGCAGATCTACAGGGAACACTGAAGCTTTCTTT.

This clonotype was recorded at least ten times. The chain has TRBV6-1 and TRBJ1-1; TRBD1 matches at 7 bases. Losses at the gene ends were 8 bases for V and 0 bases for J; bases not matched to a gene: 3. This CDR3 region has 13 residues. From germline, CDR1 is MNHNS and CDR2 SASEGT. The CDR3 DNA reads as TGTGCCAGCGAGACAGGGATGAACACTGAAGCTTTCTTT. It is translated as CASETGMNTEAFF.

This clonotype was counted at least ten times. The rearrangement joins TRBV6-2 or TRBV6-3 to TRBJ2-3; the D is unclear. Germline V CDR1 and CDR2: MNHEY, SVGEGT. This CDR3 is built from 11 residues. V was clipped by 2 bases and J by 12 bases, with 9 bases between them. The CDR3 protein is CASSYGGIQYF. CDR3 DNA sequence: TGTGCCAGCAGTTACGGTGGTATACAGTATTTT.

Comment on this clonotype: Since a much larger clone is just one base distant, this may be a read error. The chain joins TRBV25-1 to TRBJ2-5; possibly TRBD1 or TRBD2 for D (6 bases each). The CDR3 has 14 amino acids. Germline V gene data show CDR1 as MGHDK and CDR2 as SYGVNS. The CDR3 DNA sequence: TGTGCCAGAAGTGAAAATCTAAGGGGGGCTGCCCAGTACTTC. Translated, it gives CARSENLRGAAQYF.

This clonotype was seen a handful of times. The chain combines TRBV27 with TRBJ2-1, with D tentatively TRBD2 (5 bases). The V gene lost 1 base and the J gene lost 3 bases, with 13 bases spanning the gap. Looked up from germline, CDR1 is MNHEY and CDR2 is SMNVEV (reference sequence). This CDR3 has 16 residues. The CDR3 protein is CASSLLTPGLYNEQFF. The DNA for the CDR3 is TGTGCCAGCAGTTTATTGACGCCCGGACTCTACAATGAGCAGTTCTTC.

The table lists this clonotype with many counts. This chain links TRBV7-2 with TRBJ2-7; 10 bases agree with TRBD2. Germline trimming cut 5 bases from V and 4 bases from J; bases unmatched to any gene: 17. The CDR3 is 18 residues long. Germline V lookup: CDR1 SGHTA, CDR2 FQGNSA. For the CDR3, the DNA is TGTGCCAGCAGCCATGGGGTGACCGGGACTAGCGTGGCTTACGAGCAGTACTTC. This sequence encodes CASSHGVTGTSVAYEQYF.

About this clonotype: One base away lies a much larger clone, so this may be a sequencing read error. The chain uses TRBV2 and TRBJ2-7; the D gene is possibly TRBD1 (6 bases). Germline V gives CDR1 SNHLY, CDR2 FYNNEI. Trimming pared 4 bases from V and 6 bases from J, leaving 16 bases between. The CDR3 has 14 residues. CDR3 amino acids: CASSVGRGRAEQYF. CDR3 coding DNA: TGTGCCAGCAGTGTGGGCAGGGGAAGGGCCGAGCAGTACTTC.

This clonotype was seen ten or more times. V gene TRBV6-5 combines with J gene TRBJ2-2, with D hard to call. CDR3 length equals 14 residues. Trimming shortened V by 2 bases and J by 0 bases, and 4 bases separated the two germline ends. Germline V gene sequence: CDR1 MNHEY, CDR2 SVGAGI. The CDR3 DNA reads TGTGCCAGCAGTTACGGACCGAACACCGGGGAGCTGTTTTTT. This codes for CASSYGPNTGELFF.

This clonotype was counted many times. The chain has TRBV13 and TRBJ1-3, with unresolved D. V shed 5 bases and J shed 3 bases, with 8 bases lying between them. The CDR3 contains 13 residues. CDR1 is PRHDT and CDR2 is FYEKMQ in the germline V gene (reference sequence). CDR3 residues: CASSPSLGNTIYF. The DNA for the CDR3 is TGTGCCAGCAGCCCATCACTTGGAAACACCATATATTTT.

The chain joins TRBV3-1 to TRBJ2-3; D gene uncertain. The V end was cut by 1 base, the J end by 4 bases, with 9 bases between. Germline values: CDR1 LGHDT, CDR2 YNNKEL (reference sequence). CDR3 length: 14 amino acids. The CDR3 region is CASSQATRADTQYF. The CDR3 DNA sequence: TGTGCCAGCAGCCAAGCCACACGAGCAGATACGCAGTATTTT.

This clonotype has at least ten counts. The chain carries TRBV7-2 and TRBJ2-7, with 10 bases aligning to TRBD1. The CDR3 is 16 amino acids. The germline V gene encodes CDR1 SGHTA and CDR2 FQGNSA. V lost 5 bases and J lost 7; bases outside the gene matches: 14. The CDR3 is CASSPNRDRGLWEQYF. The DNA for the CDR3 is TGTGCCAGCAGCCCAAACCGGGACAGGGGCCTTTGGGAGCAGTACTTC.

This clonotype was observed a handful of times. The rearrangement uses TRBV6-1 and TRBJ2-3; 8 bases are shared with TRBD1. V gave up 10 bases and J gave up 6 bases; unmatched junction bases: 9. Germline CDR1 MNHNS, CDR2 SASEGT. CDR3 size: 13 residues. The CDR3 nucleotides are TGTGCCACCGGACAGGGTCTTAGTGATACGCAGTATTTT. Protein: CATGQGLSDTQYF.

The rearrangement joins TRBV5-8 to TRBJ1-5; D is unclear. Germline values: CDR1 SGHTS, CDR2 YDEGEE. This CDR3 contains 14 residues. V was cut by 6 bases and J by 3 bases, with 13 bases left in between. DNA for the CDR3: TGTGCCAGCACTATGAGTGGGGACAATCAGCCCCAGCATTTT. It encodes CASTMSGDNQPQHF.

There are a few counts of this clonotype. V gene TRBV20-1 combines with J gene TRBJ2-1; D is uncertain. V gave up 0 bases and J gave up 1 base, with 7 bases separating them. The CDR3 loop spans 14 amino acids. Germline values: CDR1 DFQATT, CDR2 SNEGSKA (reference sequence). Here the CDR3 reads CSARDSNSYNEQFF. CDR3 sequence (DNA): TGCAGTGCTAGAGATAGCAATTCCTACAATGAGCAGTTCTTC.

The chain uses TRBV19 and TRBJ2-7; 9 bases match TRBD1. The CDR3 extends over 16 amino acids. With V trimmed by 5 bases and J by 7 bases, 15 bases remained unmatched. Germline assignment: CDR1 LNHDA and CDR2 SQIVND (reference sequence). In DNA form, the CDR3 reads TGTGCCAGTAGTTTCTCCGGGACAGGGAACGCCTGGGAGCAGTACTTC. It specifies CASSFSGTGNAWEQYF.

A word on this clonotype: A read error may produce the germline difference seen at one junction end. The genes are TRBV11-2 and TRBJ2-5, with 10 positions matching TRBD2. Germline CDR1 and CDR2: SGHAT and FQNNGV. The CDR3 extends over 15 amino acids. DNA of the CDR3: TGTGCCAACAGCTTACTAGCGGGGTACCAAGAGACCCAGTACTTC. Amino acid sequence: CANSLLAGYQETQYF.

On this clonotype: A read error may explain this, as a much larger clone is one base away. The rearrangement uses TRBV4-3 and TRBJ1-3, with D maybe TRBD1 (5 bases). The CDR3 sequence is 15 residues long. CDR1 and CDR2 from the germline V gene are LGHNA and YSLEER. CDR3 in DNA: TGCGCCAGCGGCCAAGATGCAGGGTCTGGAAACACCATATATTTT. Protein: CASGQDAGSGNTIYF.

The table lists this clonotype with a few counts. This chain joins TRBV28 and TRBJ1-5; unclear D gene. The CDR3 runs 15 residues. Germline V CDR1 and CDR2: MDHEN, SYDVKM. V was clipped by 8 bases and J by 1 base, with 15 bases between them. For the CDR3, the DNA is TGTGCCAGCCTCCGGTGGGGTAGGAGCAATCAGCCCCAGCATTTT. This translates into CASLRWGRSNQPQHF.

This clonotype was detected only a few times. The chain carries TRBV4-3 and TRBJ2-1; D gene uncertain. The V end lost 0 bases, the J end lost 2 bases, and 11 bases lay between the germline ends. Germline V CDR1 and CDR2: LGHNA, YSLEER. There are 16 residues in the CDR3. CDR3 DNA sequence: TGCGCCAGCAGCCAAGATCGGACGGTGGCCTACAATGAGCAGTTCTTC. This sequence encodes CASSQDRTVAYNEQFF.

A note on this clonotype: This sequence is one base from a far larger clone and is likely a read error. The CDR3 end shows no conserved phenylalanine or tryptophan, and so a read error is likely. The rearrangement links TRBV6-6 to TRBJ1-1; tentative D call: TRBD1 (6 bases). Germline V gene lookup returns CDR1 MNHNY and CDR2 SVGAGI (reference sequence). CDR3 length equals 10 residues. The V end lost 8 bases, the J end lost 8 bases, and 9 bases lay between the germline ends. The CDR3 is CASGTGEAFV. The CDR3 nucleotides are TGTGCCAGCGGAACAGGGGAAGCTTTCGTT.

This clonotype has a count of ten or more. The chain employs TRBV12-3 or TRBV12-4 and TRBJ2-4, with 10 bases identical to TRBD2. The CDR3 loop spans 20 amino acids. The V segment lost 3 bases and the J segment 1 base; nucleotides outside the gene matches: 15. Here the CDR3 reads CASSLSGGAELLVAKNIQYF. In DNA form, the CDR3 reads TGTGCCAGCAGTTTGAGCGGGGGGGCCGAACTTCTAGTGGCCAAAAACATTCAGTACTTC.

Many counts were recorded for this clonotype. The chain is built from TRBV14 and TRBJ2-5; the match to TRBD2 covers 12 bases. The ends lost 4 bases at V and 4 bases at J; junction bases unmatched: 4. Germline CDR1 SGHDN, CDR2 FVKESK. The CDR3 has 15 residues. The CDR3 sequence is CASSRVTSGRETQYF. In DNA, the CDR3 is TGTGCCAGCAGCCGAGTGACTAGCGGGAGAGAGACCCAGTACTTC.

This chain uses TRBV4-2 with TRBJ2-1, with 15 bases identical to TRBD2. CDR3 length equals 17 residues. The germline V gene has CDR1 LGHNA and CDR2 YNFKEQ. The V segment lost 7 bases and the J segment 2 bases; nucleotides outside the gene matches: 6. Here the CDR3 reads CASMPGLAGGPYNEQFF. Written as DNA, the CDR3 is TGTGCCAGCATGCCGGGACTAGCGGGAGGCCCCTACAATGAGCAGTTCTTC.

The genes are TRBV29-1 and TRBJ1-2, with D unresolved. The V gene's germline CDR1 is SQVTM and CDR2 ANQGSEA. V was cut by 2 bases and J by 8 bases, with 15 bases left in between. This CDR3 spans 13 amino acids. The CDR3 is CSVERGLTRGYTF. The CDR3 DNA sequence: TGCAGCGTTGAAAGAGGACTGACCAGGGGCTACACCTTC.

This clonotype was observed many times. The chain links TRBV12-3 or TRBV12-4 to TRBJ2-2, with 9 bases fitting TRBD2. V dropped 4 bases and J dropped 0; count of bases not matched to a gene: 0. There are 15 residues in the CDR3. This CDR3 reads CASSSSGTNTGELFF. The CDR3, as DNA: TGTGCCAGCAGTTCTAGCGGGACGAACACCGGGGAGCTGTTTTTT.

Regarding this clonotype: Being one base from a much bigger clone, this may be a read error. This chain links TRBV11-2 with TRBJ2-3; D may be TRBD2 (7 bases). Germline V gene sequence: CDR1 SGHAT, CDR2 FQNNGV. This CDR3 is built from 15 residues. This CDR3 reads CASKGRGGPPDAQYF. In DNA form, the CDR3 reads TGTGCCAGCAAGGGTAGGGGGGGGCCGCCAGATGCGCAGTATTTT.

To note about this clonotype: Mismatch with germline at one junction end may stem from a read error. This chain links TRBV28 with TRBJ1-2; 8 bases are a match to TRBD1. The CDR3 is 17 residues long. The germline CDR1 and CDR2 sequences are MDHEN and SYDVKM. This chain's CDR3 is CASSLYPPGGDGDGYAF. The CDR3 nucleotides read TGTGCCAGCAGTTTATATCCCCCAGGGGGCGATGGGGATGGCTACGCCTTC.